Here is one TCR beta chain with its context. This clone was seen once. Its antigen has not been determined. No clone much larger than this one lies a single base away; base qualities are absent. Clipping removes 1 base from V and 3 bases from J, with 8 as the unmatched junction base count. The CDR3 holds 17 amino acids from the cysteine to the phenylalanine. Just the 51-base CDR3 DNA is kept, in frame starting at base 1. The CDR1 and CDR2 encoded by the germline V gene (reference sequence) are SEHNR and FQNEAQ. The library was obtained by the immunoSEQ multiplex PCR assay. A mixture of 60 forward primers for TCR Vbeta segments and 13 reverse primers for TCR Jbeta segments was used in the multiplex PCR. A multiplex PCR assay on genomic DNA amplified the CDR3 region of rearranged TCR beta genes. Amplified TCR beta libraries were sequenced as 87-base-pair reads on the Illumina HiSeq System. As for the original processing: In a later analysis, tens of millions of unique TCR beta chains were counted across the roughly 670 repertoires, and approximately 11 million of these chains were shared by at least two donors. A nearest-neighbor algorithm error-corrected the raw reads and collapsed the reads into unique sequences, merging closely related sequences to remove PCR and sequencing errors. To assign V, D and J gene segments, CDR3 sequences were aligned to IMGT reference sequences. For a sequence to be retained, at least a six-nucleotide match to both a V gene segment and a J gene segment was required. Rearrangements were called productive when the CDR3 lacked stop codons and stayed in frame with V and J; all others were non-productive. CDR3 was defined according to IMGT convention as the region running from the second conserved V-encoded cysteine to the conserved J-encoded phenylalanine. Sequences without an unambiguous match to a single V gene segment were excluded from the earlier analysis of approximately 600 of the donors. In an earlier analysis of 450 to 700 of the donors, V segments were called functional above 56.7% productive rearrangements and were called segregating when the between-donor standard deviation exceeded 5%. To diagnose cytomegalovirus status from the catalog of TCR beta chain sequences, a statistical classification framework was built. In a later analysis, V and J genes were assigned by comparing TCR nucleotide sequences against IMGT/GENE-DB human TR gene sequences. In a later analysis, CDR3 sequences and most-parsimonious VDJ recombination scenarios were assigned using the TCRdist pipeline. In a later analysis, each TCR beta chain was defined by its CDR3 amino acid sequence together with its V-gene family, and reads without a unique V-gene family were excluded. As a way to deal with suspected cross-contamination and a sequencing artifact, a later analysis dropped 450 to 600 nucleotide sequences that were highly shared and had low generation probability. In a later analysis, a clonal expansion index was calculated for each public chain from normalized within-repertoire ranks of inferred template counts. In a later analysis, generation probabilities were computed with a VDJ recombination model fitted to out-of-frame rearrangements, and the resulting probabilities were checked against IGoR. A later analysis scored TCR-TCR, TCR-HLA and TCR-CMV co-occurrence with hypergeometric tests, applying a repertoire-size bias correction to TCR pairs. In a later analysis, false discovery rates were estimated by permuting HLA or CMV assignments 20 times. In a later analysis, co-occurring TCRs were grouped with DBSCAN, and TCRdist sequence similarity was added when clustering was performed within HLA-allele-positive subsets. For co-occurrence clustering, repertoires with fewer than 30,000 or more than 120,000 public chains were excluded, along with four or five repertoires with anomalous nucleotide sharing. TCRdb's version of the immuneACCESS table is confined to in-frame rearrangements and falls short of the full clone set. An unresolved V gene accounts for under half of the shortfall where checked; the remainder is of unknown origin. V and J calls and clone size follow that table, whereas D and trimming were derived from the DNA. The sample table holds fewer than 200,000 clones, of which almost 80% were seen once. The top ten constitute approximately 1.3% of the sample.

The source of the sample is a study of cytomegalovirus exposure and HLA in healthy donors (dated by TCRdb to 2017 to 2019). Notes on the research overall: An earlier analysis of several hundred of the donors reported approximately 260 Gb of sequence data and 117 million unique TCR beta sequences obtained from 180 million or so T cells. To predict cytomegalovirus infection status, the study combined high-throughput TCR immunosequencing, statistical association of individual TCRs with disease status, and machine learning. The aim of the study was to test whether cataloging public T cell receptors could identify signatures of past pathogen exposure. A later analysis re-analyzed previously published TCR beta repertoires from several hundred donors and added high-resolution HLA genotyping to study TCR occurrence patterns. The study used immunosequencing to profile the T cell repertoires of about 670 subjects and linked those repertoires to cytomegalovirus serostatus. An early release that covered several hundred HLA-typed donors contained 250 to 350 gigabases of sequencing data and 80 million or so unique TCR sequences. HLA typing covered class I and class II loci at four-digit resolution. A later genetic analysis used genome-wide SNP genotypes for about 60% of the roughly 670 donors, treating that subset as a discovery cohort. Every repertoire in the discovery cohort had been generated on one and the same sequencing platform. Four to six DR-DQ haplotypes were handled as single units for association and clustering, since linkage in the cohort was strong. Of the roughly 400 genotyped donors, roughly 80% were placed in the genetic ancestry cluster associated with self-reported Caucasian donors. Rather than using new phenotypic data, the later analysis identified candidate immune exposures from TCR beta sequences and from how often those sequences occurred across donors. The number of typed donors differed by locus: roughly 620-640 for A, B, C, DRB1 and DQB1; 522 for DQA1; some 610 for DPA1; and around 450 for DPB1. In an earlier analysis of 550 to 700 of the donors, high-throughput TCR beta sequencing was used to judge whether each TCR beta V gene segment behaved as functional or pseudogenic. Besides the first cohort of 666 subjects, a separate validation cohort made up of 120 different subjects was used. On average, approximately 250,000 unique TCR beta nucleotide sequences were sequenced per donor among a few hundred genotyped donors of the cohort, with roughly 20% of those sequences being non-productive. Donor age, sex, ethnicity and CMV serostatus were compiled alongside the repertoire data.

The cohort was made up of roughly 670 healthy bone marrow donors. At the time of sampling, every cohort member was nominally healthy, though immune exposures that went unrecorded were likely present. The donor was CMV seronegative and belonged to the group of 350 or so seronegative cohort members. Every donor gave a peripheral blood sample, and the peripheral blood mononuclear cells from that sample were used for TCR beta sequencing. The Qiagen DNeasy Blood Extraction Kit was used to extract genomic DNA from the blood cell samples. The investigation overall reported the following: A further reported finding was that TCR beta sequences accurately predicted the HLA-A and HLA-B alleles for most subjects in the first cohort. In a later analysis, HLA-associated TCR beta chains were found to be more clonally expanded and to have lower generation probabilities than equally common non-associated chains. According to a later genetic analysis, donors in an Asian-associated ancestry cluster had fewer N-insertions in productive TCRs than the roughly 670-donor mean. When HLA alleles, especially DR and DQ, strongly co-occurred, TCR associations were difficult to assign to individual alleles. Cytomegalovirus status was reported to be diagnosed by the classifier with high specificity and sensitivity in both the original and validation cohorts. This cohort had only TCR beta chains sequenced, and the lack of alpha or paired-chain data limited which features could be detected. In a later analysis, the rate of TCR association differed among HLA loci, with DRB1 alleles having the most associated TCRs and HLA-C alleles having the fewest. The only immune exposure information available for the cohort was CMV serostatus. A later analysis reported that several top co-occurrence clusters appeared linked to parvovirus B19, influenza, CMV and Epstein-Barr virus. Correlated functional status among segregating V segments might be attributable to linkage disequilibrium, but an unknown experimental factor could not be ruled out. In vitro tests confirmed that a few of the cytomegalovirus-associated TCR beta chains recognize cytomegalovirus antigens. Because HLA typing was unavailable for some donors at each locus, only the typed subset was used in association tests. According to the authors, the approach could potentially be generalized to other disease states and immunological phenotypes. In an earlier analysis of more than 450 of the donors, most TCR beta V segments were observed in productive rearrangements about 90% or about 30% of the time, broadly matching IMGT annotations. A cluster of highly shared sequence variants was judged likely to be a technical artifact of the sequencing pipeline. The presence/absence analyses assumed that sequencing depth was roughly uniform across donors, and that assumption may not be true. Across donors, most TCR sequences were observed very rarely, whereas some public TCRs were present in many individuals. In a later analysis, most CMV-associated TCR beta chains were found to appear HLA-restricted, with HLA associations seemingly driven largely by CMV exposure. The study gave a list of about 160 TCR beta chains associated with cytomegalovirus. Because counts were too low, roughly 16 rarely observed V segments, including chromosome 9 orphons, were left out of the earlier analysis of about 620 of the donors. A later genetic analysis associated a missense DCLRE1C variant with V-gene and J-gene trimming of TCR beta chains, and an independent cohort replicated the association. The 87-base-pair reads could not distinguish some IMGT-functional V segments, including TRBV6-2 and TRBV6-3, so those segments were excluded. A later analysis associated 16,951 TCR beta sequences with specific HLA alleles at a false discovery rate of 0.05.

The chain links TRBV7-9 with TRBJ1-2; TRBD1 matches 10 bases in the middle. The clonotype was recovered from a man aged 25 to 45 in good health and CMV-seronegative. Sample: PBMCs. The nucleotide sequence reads TGTGCCAGCAGCTTAGAAAGGGGACAGGGGCCGTACTATGGCTACACCTTC. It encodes CASSLERGQGPYYGYTF.